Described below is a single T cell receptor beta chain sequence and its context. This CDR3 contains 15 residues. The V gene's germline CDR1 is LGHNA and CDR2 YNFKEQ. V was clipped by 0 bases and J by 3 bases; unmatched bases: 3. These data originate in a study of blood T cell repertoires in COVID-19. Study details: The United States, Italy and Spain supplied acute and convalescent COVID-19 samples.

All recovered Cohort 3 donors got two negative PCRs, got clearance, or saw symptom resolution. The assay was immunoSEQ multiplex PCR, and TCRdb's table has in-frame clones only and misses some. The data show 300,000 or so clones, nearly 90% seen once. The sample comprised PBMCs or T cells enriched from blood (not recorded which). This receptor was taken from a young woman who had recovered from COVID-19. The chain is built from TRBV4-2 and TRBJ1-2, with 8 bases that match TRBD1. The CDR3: CASSQDRGPDYGYTF. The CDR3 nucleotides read TGTGCCAGCAGCCAAGACAGGGGGCCTGACTATGGCTACACCTTC.